These 31 T cell receptor beta chains were all obtained from the same sample, sequenced in a study of blood T cells in healthy people across ages. The authors ran a second PCR of roughly 6 to 11 cycles using a sample-barcoded 5' primer and a J-beta primer mix. TCRdb processed the 5' RACE reads anew with MiXCR; each CDR3 protein has one entry. The data contain around 790,000 distinct CDR3 sequences, about 42% of them seen just once; the ten biggest clones take up under 20%. The sequencing sample was made of blood. The receptors originated from a man aged 55 to 70 in good health.

This sequence joins TRBV7-2 and TRBJ1-2, with no clear D. V was shortened by 6 bases and J by 4 bases, with 12 bases between the two germline ends. The germline CDR1 and CDR2 sequences are SGHTA and FQGNSA. There are 13 residues in the CDR3. CDR3 sequence: CASRSGVSYGYTF. CDR3 nucleotide sequence: TGTGCCAGCAGGTCCGGTGTCAGCTATGGCTACACCTTC.

This clonotype was counted between two and nine times. The chain employs TRBV7-2 and TRBJ2-1; D is possibly TRBD1 (6 bases). The CDR3 contains 17 residues. CDR1 and CDR2 from the germline V gene are SGHTA and FQGNSA. Deletions cut 1 base from V and 8 bases from J, with 21 bases between. CDR3 nucleotide sequence: TGTGCCAGCAGCTTAGTCGGTACAGGGCTGCAAGGGGATGAGCAGTTCTTC. Translated, it gives CASSLVGTGLQGDEQFF.

The V call is TRBV29-1, the J call TRBJ2-5; D gene uncertain. The CDR3 loop spans 13 amino acids. Per germline, CDR1 SQVTM and CDR2 ANQGSEA. The V end was cut by 4 bases, the J end by 5 bases, with 14 bases between. CDR3 region: CSVGEGLRETQYF. In DNA form, the CDR3 reads TGCAGCGTTGGCGAAGGCCTTCGGGAGACCCAGTACTTC.

This sequence joins TRBV6-2 or TRBV6-3 and TRBJ2-7; 12 bases match TRBD1. Unmatched junction bases numbered 13, after V lost 7 bases and J lost 6 bases. The CDR3 has 16 residues. The V gene's germline CDR1 is MNHEY and CDR2 SVGEGT. The CDR3 bases are TGTGCCAGCATTTCCTTTCCGGGACAGGGGGCGTCCGAGCAGTACTTC. It is translated as CASISFPGQGASEQYF.

This clonotype has more than one count but fewer than ten. The CDR3 protein is CASSTGPKEYEQYF. DNA of the CDR3: TGTGCCAGCAGTACGGGCCCCAAAGAGTACGAGCAGTACTTC. The chain uses TRBV12-3 or TRBV12-4 and TRBJ2-7; no definite D call. The CDR3 is 14 residues long. Trimming removed 5 bases at V and 4 bases at J, with 15 bases between.

This rearrangement joins TRBV5-4 to TRBJ2-7; D may be TRBD2 (5 bases). V was shortened by 4 bases and J by 7 bases, with 18 bases between the two germline ends. This CDR3 is 14 amino acids long. CDR1 is SGHNT, CDR2 YYREEE, per germline (reference sequence). CDR3 protein: CASSQDQGRGEQYF. CDR3 sequence (DNA): TGTGCCAGCAGCCAAGATCAAGGCCGCGGGGAGCAGTACTTC.

The chain joins TRBV7-2 to TRBJ2-7; TRBD1 might be the D (6 bases). The end of the DNA is better explained by TRBJ2-5, so the J call may be wrong. Germline assignment: CDR1 SGHTA and CDR2 FQGNSA. CDR3 size: 15 residues. CDR3 in amino acids: CASSPRGTGLKTQYF. The CDR3 region has the DNA TGTGCCAGCAGCCCAAGGGGAACAGGGCTCAAGACCCAGTACTTC.

A word on this clonotype: With a much larger clone just one base away, this may be a read error. The chain uses TRBV29-1 and TRBJ2-1; D is unresolved. The CDR3 is 16 residues long. The germline V and J ends were trimmed by 4 bases and 4 bases, with 20 bases remaining between them. Germline V gene sequence: CDR1 SQVTM, CDR2 ANQGSEA. The CDR3, as DNA: TGCAGCGTTGGGGCTCCGGCCGATGATACTTACAATGAGCAGTTCTTC. Amino acids: CSVGAPADDTYNEQFF.

This chain joins TRBV7-2 and TRBJ2-5; tentatively, D is TRBD1 or TRBD2 (6 bases each). The CDR3 runs to 16 residues. Trimming took off 1 base at V and 5 bases at J, with 17 bases between the two ends. Germline assignment: CDR1 SGHTA and CDR2 FQGNSA. DNA for the CDR3: TGTGCCAGCAGCTTAGATATACTGGGGGGCGCTGAGACCCAGTACTTC. It yields the protein CASSLDILGGAETQYF.

This chain connects TRBV27 to TRBJ2-7; the match to TRBD1 covers 9 bases. The better agreement between TRBJ2-5 and the DNA end casts doubt on the J call. This CDR3 spans 13 amino acids. The germline V gene has CDR1 MNHEY and CDR2 SMNVEV (reference sequence). The CDR3 protein is CASRWDREETQYF. The CDR3 DNA sequence: TGTGCCAGCCGATGGGACAGGGAGGAGACCCAGTACTTC.

This clonotype was recorded many times. V usage is TRBV27 and J usage is TRBJ1-5; TRBD1 matches at 7 bases. Germline V gene data show CDR1 as MNHEY and CDR2 as SMNVEV (reference sequence). This CDR3 is built from 13 residues. Losses at the gene ends were 2 bases for V and 9 bases for J; bases not matched to a gene: 4. The CDR3 region has the DNA TGTGCCAGCAGTTTAACAGGGGTTCGGCCCCAGCATTTT. Residues: CASSLTGVRPQHF.

The chain couples TRBV12-3 or TRBV12-4 to TRBJ2-7, with 10 bases that match TRBD2. This CDR3 is 17 amino acids long. The V segment lost 3 bases and the J segment 1 base; nucleotides outside the gene matches: 9. The DNA for the CDR3 is TGTGCCAGCAGTTTGGAGACTAGCGGGCAACCTTCCTACGAGCAGTACTTC. Amino acids: CASSLETSGQPSYEQYF.

A remark on this clonotype: A much larger clone lies one base from this, so it may be a read error. This chain links TRBV7-2 with TRBJ2-7; TRBD2 aligns across 12 bases. The assigned J gene may be wrong: the sequence end matches TRBJ2-5 better. Per germline, CDR1 SGHTA and CDR2 FQGNSA. This CDR3 is built from 16 residues. The CDR3 here is CASSLGLAGARETQYF. The CDR3 DNA follows: TGTGCCAGCAGCTTAGGACTAGCGGGGGCCCGGGAGACCCAGTACTTC.

The V and J genes are TRBV7-2 and TRBJ2-3; 7 bases align to TRBD2. The CDR3 runs to 13 residues. CDR1 and CDR2 from the germline V gene are SGHTA and FQGNSA. V trimming: 3 bases; J trimming: 12 bases; junction bases outside the gene matches: 9. The chain's CDR3 is CASSLGEGLLQYF. CDR3 DNA: TGTGCCAGCAGCTTGGGGGAGGGACTTTTACAGTATTTT.

This rearrangement joins TRBV28 to TRBJ2-3; no firm D call. This CDR3 has 13 amino acids. Deletions cut 8 bases from V and 2 bases from J, with 11 bases between. Germline CDR1 reads MDHEN; CDR2 reads SYDVKM. This chain's CDR3 is CASGYRPTDTQYF. CDR3 DNA sequence: TGTGCCAGCGGGTACAGACCCACAGATACGCAGTATTTT.

The chain uses TRBV5-4 and TRBJ1-4; no reliable D call. Deletions cut 4 bases from V and 5 bases from J, with 18 bases between. Germline V gives CDR1 SGHNT, CDR2 YYREEE (reference sequence). The CDR3 consists of 16 residues. The CDR3 loop is CASSRNGASSNEKLFF. CDR3 nucleotide sequence: TGTGCCAGCAGCAGAAACGGAGCCTCTTCAAATGAAAAACTGTTTTTT.

This clonotype came up a few times. CDR3 region: CASSQRGQNGEQYF. The DNA of the CDR3 is TGTGCCAGCAGCCAAAGGGGGCAGAACGGCGAGCAGTACTTC. The genes are TRBV14 and TRBJ2-7; TRBD1 agrees at 7 bases. J was trimmed by 6 bases and V by 2 bases; bases with no gene match: 7. Germline V lookup: CDR1 SGHDN, CDR2 FVKESK. This CDR3 is 14 amino acids long.

V is TRBV5-1 and J is TRBJ2-7; D is undetermined. V was shortened by 5 bases and J by 12 bases, with 21 bases between the two germline ends. The CDR3 loop spans 13 amino acids. The germline CDR1 and CDR2 sequences are SGHRS and YFSETQ. The CDR3 bases are TGCGCCAGCAGAGAGAATCTACAGAGCCATTCGTACTTC. Translating gives CASRENLQSHSYF.

This chain links TRBV7-2 with TRBJ1-1; a possible D gene is TRBD1 (6 bases). The CDR3 extends over 13 amino acids. V lost 5 bases to trimming and J lost 6 bases, with 13 bases between them. Germline assignment: CDR1 SGHTA and CDR2 FQGNSA. The CDR3 sequence is CASSATGPPEAFF. The CDR3 DNA follows: TGTGCCAGCAGCGCCACAGGGCCCCCTGAAGCTTTCTTT. Full variable domain (outside the CDR3, taken from reference TRBV7-2 and TRBJ1-1): GAGVSQSPSNKVTEKGKDVELRCDPISGHTALYWYRQSLGQGLEFLIYFQGNSAPDKSGLPSDRFSAERTGGSVSTLTIQRTQQEDSAVYLCASSATGPPEAFFGQGTRLTVV.

The genes are TRBV20-1 and TRBJ2-3; weak D call: TRBD2 (7 bases). This CDR3 comprises 15 residues. Germline assignment: CDR1 DFQATT and CDR2 SNEGSKA (reference sequence). V was pared by 0 bases and J by 1 base, with 11 bases between. Written as DNA, the CDR3 is TGCAGTGCTAGAGATCGGCGGGGGCGCACAGATACGCAGTATTTT. Translating it yields CSARDRRGRTDTQYF.

The chain is built from TRBV28 and TRBJ1-5; 7 bases align to TRBD1. The CDR3 contains 15 residues. Germline CDR1 MDHEN, CDR2 SYDVKM. The junction had 5 bases not matched to a gene; V was cut back by 4 bases and J by 2 bases. In DNA form, the CDR3 reads TGTGCCAGCAGTTACAGGGGCGAGGGCAATCAGCCCCAGCATTTT. It is translated as CASSYRGEGNQPQHF.

A note on this clonotype: One junction end disagrees with the germline gene, perhaps due to a read error. The CDR3 here is CNARTSPVGETQYF. The CDR3 DNA sequence: TGCAATGCTAGAACTAGCCCGGTGGGAGAGACCCAGTACTTC. The chain links TRBV20-1 to TRBJ2-5, with a possible D match to TRBD2 (6 bases). Germline V gene sequence: CDR1 DFQATT, CDR2 SNEGSKA (reference sequence). The CDR3 has 14 amino acids.

The chain uses TRBV29-1 and TRBJ2-7, with TRBD1 identical over 11 bases. The CDR3 runs to 14 residues. With 5 bases clipped from V and 3 bases from J, the junction kept 6 bases outside the gene matches. CDR1 is SQVTM and CDR2 is ANQGSEA in the germline V gene. The DNA of the CDR3 is TGCAGCGTTAACGCCGGGACAGGGGGCTACGAGCAGTACTTC. Translating gives CSVNAGTGGYEQYF.

V usage is TRBV3-1 and J usage is TRBJ2-1; the match to TRBD2 covers 12 bases. The CDR3 is 17 residues long. CDR1 is LGHDT, CDR2 YNNKEL, per germline (reference sequence). Trimming cost V 3 bases and J 1 base; bases outside gene matches: 4. This CDR3 is CASSHSTSGRSYNEQFF. The CDR3 nucleotides read TGTGCCAGCAGCCACTCGACTAGCGGGAGATCCTACAATGAGCAGTTCTTC.

The chain has TRBV12-3 or TRBV12-4 and TRBJ2-6; D is unclear. This CDR3 region has 17 residues. Trimming left V 5 bases short and J 0 bases short, with 14 bases between. CDR3 sequence: CASSPNRPSSGANVLTF. The DNA of the CDR3 is TGTGCCAGCAGTCCAAACAGACCCAGCTCTGGGGCCAACGTCCTGACTTTC.

CDR3 loop: CASSPYRGGVETQYF. The CDR3 region has the DNA TGTGCCAGCAGTCCCTACAGGGGAGGGGTGGAGACCCAGTACTTC. The chain is built from TRBV27 and TRBJ2-7; either TRBD1 or TRBD2 may fit D (7 bases each). The DNA end favors TRBJ2-5, so the J call may be wrong. The CDR3 has 15 residues. Germline lookup yields CDR1 MNHEY and CDR2 SMNVEV (reference sequence).

V usage is TRBV6-6 and J usage is TRBJ2-7; 7 bases map to TRBD1. In germline, CDR1 is MNHNY, CDR2 SVGAGI (reference sequence). V was pared by 5 bases and J by 3 bases, with 4 bases of the junction left unmatched. This CDR3 region has 13 residues. CDR3 amino acids: CASSDWDSYEQYF. CDR3 DNA sequence: TGTGCCAGCAGTGACTGGGACAGCTACGAGCAGTACTTC.

The genes are TRBV7-9 and TRBJ2-5; no firm D call. V lost 3 bases and J lost 4, with 18 bases in between. The CDR3 is 16 amino acids. The V gene's germline CDR1 is SEHNR and CDR2 FQNEAQ (reference sequence). This chain's CDR3 is CASSFNVDVGAETQYF. The CDR3, as DNA: TGTGCCAGCAGCTTTAATGTCGACGTCGGTGCAGAGACCCAGTACTTC. The entire variable domain, with the rest obtained from reference TRBV7-9 and TRBJ2-5, is as follows: DTGVSQNPRHKITKRGQNVTFRCDPISEHNRLYWYRQTLGQGPEFLTYFQNEAQLEKSRLLSDRFSAERPKGSFSTLEIQRTEQGDSAMYLCASSFNVDVGAETQYFGPGTRLLVL.

This clonotype was recorded at least ten times. The V gene is TRBV9, the J gene TRBJ2-5; 8 bases line up with TRBD1. J gave up 1 base and V 2 bases, and 1 base lay outside the gene matches. Germline lookup yields CDR1 SGDLS and CDR2 YYNGEE. This CDR3 spans 14 amino acids. The CDR3 reads CASSVGQGQETQYF. The CDR3 DNA reads TGTGCCAGCAGCGTCGGACAGGGCCAAGAGACCCAGTACTTC.

The CDR3 DNA sequence: TGTGCCTGGAGTGTAGCGGGGTTTGGGTATGGCTACACCTTC. Translation gives CAWSVAGFGYGYTF. The chain carries TRBV30 and TRBJ1-2; D is ambiguous. The germline gives CDR1 GTSNPN, CDR2 SVGIG (reference sequence). CDR3 length: 14 amino acids. Trimming left V 0 bases short and J 5 bases short, with 13 bases between.

The chain is built from TRBV29-1 and TRBJ2-3; D call uncertain. The germline gives CDR1 SQVTM, CDR2 ANQGSEA. V dropped 4 bases and J dropped 5 bases, with 7 bases sitting between them. The CDR3 has 11 residues. The CDR3 DNA reads TGCAGCGTTGCTCCGAAAGATACGCAGTATTTT. Protein: CSVAPKDTQYF.